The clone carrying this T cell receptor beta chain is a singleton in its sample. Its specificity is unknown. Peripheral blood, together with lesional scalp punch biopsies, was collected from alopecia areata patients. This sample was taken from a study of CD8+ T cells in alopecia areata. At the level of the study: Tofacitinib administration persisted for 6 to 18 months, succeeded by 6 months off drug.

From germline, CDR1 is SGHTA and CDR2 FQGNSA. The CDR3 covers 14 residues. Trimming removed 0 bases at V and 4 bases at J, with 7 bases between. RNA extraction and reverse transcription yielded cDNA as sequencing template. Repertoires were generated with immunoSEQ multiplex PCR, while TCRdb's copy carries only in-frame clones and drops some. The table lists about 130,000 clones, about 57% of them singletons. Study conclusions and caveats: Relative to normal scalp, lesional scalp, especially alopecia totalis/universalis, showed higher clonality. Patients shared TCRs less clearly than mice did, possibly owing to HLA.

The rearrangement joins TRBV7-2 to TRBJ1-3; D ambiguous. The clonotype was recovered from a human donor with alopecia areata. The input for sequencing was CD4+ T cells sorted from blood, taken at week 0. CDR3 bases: TGTGCCAGCAGCTTAGCACGGGAGGGAAACACCATATATTTT. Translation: CASSLAREGNTIYF.